This T cell receptor beta chain was retrieved from a study of cytomegalovirus exposure and HLA in healthy donors. This CDR3 has 16 residues. Trimming cost V 0 bases and J 2 bases; bases outside gene matches: 2. Germline V lookup: CDR1 PRHDT, CDR2 FYEKMQ (reference sequence). The PCR was carried out with 60 Vbeta primers and 13 Jbeta primers. Profiled with immunoSEQ multiplex PCR; TCRdb holds only in-frame clones, not every one. The data hold 150,000 to 200,000 clones, with about 13% observed a single time. V is TRBV13 and J is TRBJ1-2; 11 bases are a match to TRBD1. The sequence came from a middle-aged man in good health and CMV-seropositive. The sample taken for sequencing was PBMCs. CDR3 sequence: CASSLGWDRGNYGYTF. CDR3 DNA sequence: TGTGCCAGCAGCTTAGGATGGGACAGGGGGAACTATGGCTACACCTTC.